A selection of T cell receptor beta chains follows, all from one sample in a study of Tregs in tolerant kidney transplant recipients. Here immunoSEQ multiplex PCR was the method, and the copy in TCRdb shows in-frame clones only, minus some. The sample shows under 85,000 clones, approximately 91% of them seen only once. The sequencing here drew on CD4+ T cells from blood, taken before the transplant. These receptors all come from a human donor who received a combined kidney and bone marrow transplant. Both conserved end residues are trimmed from each CDR3. Fields, in order: V gene, J gene, CDR3 length, CDR3 protein.

TRBV19	TRBJ1-1	11	ASSWGGNTEAF
TRBV27	TRBJ2-3	12	ASSRDSYTDTQY
TRBV30	TRBJ2-7	12	AWSARGEAYEQY
TRBV18	TRBJ1-4	11	ASFDTTNEKLF
TRBV7-7	TRBJ2-2	13	ASRRAGGPSGELF
TRBV5-1	TRBJ2-3	13	ASSLGGPSTDTQY
TRBV30	TRBJ1-4	10	AWSGTGEKLF
TRBV5-1	TRBJ1-1	13	ASSLRGQLNTEAF
TRBV7-9	TRBJ1-2	10	ASSTRDYGYT
TRBV5-6	TRBJ2-5	13	ASSLFLREGETQY
TRBV10-3	TRBJ2-7	12	AISETEASGEQY
TRBV7-3	TRBJ2-7	13	ASSLVAEEPYEQY
TRBV5-1	TRBJ2-1	12	ASSFVEGYNEQF
TRBV7-2	TRBJ2-7	13	ASSLVGGQIYEQY
TRBV5-1	TRBJ2-1	12	ASSSPSESAEQF
TRBV5-4	TRBJ2-1	15	ASSGTGGAISYNEQF
TRBV2	TRBJ1-3	20	ASSDRDRFPGTGVTEGNTIY
TRBV5-5	TRBJ1-5	11	ASSLDSYQPQH
TRBV28	TRBJ2-7	10	ASSPGTYEQY
TRBV2	TRBJ1-5	12	ASAGTGGNQPQH
TRBV14	TRBJ2-2	14	ASSPPSGWRTGELF